These T cell receptor beta chains were read from a single sample in a study of cytomegalovirus exposure and HLA in healthy donors. Libraries were prepared by immunoSEQ multiplex PCR; TCRdb keeps only in-frame clonotypes and omits some of them. This repertoire includes around 100,000 clones. The sequenced sample was PBMCs. Every receptor here comes from a man aged 35-49 years in good health and CMV-seronegative. Both conserved end residues are trimmed from each CDR3. A D gene is named only where the DNA matches it firmly.

D gene | J gene | V gene | CDR3 protein
TRBD1 | TRBJ2-7 | TRBV5-1 | ASSHGQGVNYEQY
NA | TRBJ1-2 | TRBV18 | ASSPGTRGNYGYT
NA | TRBJ1-2 | TRBV9 | ASSVTREFDYGYT
NA | TRBJ1-2 | TRBV5-1 | ASSPGGGNGYT
NA | TRBJ1-2 | TRBV15 | ATSRVGSESSPANYGYA
NA | TRBJ2-7 | TRBV6-6 | ASGDTSSYGQY
TRBD2 | TRBJ2-1 | TRBV6-6 | ASSSSGPNNEQF
TRBD2 | TRBJ2-1 | TRBV7-2 | ASSLLAGENNEQF
TRBD1 | TRBJ2-7 | TRBV5-4 | ASSSGGQGLGEQY
NA | TRBJ2-2 | TRBV14 | ASNPGSGELF
NA | TRBJ2-7 | TRBV29-1 | SVASPTYEQY
NA | TRBJ2-5 | TRBV2 | ASSVRGGAETQY
NA | TRBJ2-2 | TRBV28 | ASKKRGTRNTGELF
TRBD2 | TRBJ2-1 | TRBV9 | ASSPWLAGAYNEQF
NA | TRBJ2-2 | TRBV18 | ASSPGGTNTGELF
TRBD2 | TRBJ2-7 | TRBV4-1 | ASSQDRASGSYEQY
NA | TRBJ1-1 | TRBV6-4 | ASSDWEGGRGTEAF
NA | TRBJ1-1 | TRBV2 | ASMVLQGHEAF
TRBD2 | TRBJ2-3 | TRBV5-4 | ASSALAGGYGDTQY
NA | TRBJ1-2 | TRBV19 | ASSVPGLLGDGYT
NA | TRBJ2-7 | TRBV18 | ASSTGGAGEQY
TRBD2 | TRBJ2-5 | TRBV19 | ASSAHRGEETQY
NA | TRBJ1-2 | TRBV7-2 | ASSPTGNDYGYT
NA | TRBJ2-7 | TRBV5-1 | ASSPTEWFVYEQY
NA | TRBJ2-3 | TRBV19 | ASSIRQAGDTQY
NA | TRBJ1-1 | TRBV5-4 | ASSSAGAGYTEAF
TRBD1 | TRBJ2-3 | TRBV5-6 | ASSTTGDRGTDTQY
NA | TRBJ1-4 | TRBV4-3 | ASSQDGGSNEKLF
TRBD1 | TRBJ2-7 | TRBV7-9 | ASSSPTGGFSVYEQY
NA | TRBJ1-2 | TRBV10-1 | ASSSQSGNGYT
TRBD1 | TRBJ2-7 | TRBV2 | ASSPDRGLYEQY
NA | TRBJ1-2 | TRBV11-2 | ASSLDRRNYGYT
NA | TRBJ2-7 | TRBV6-5 | ASSYTGTLSYEQY
TRBD1 | TRBJ1-6 | TRBV2 | ASSRTGQYNSPLH
NA | TRBJ2-2 | TRBV18 | ASSRAGTGELF
TRBD1 | TRBJ2-2 | TRBV19 | ASSIRRTGVPGELF
TRBD2 | TRBJ2-3 | TRBV30 | AWSAAGGRLAGGTSTDTQY
TRBD1 | TRBJ2-2 | TRBV7-9 | ASGPPGQGFNTGELF
TRBD1 | TRBJ1-3 | TRBV7-6 | ASSSTGAGDTIY
NA | TRBJ1-1 | TRBV7-9 | ASSPPFTQQLNTEAF
NA | TRBJ1-5 | TRBV19 | ASMEGWRSNQPQH
NA | TRBJ2-1 | TRBV29-1 | SVRDISYNEQF
NA | TRBJ1-1 | TRBV10-1 | ASSHDRLFTEAF
TRBD1 | TRBJ1-3 | TRBV7-2 | ASSGGQPGNTIY
NA | TRBJ1-6 | TRBV6-6 | ASSYPADSPLH
TRBD1 | TRBJ2-3 | TRBV5-1 | ASSLDRGADTQY
NA | TRBJ2-2 | TRBV6-5 | ASFEVPSNTGELF
NA | TRBJ2-3 | TRBV29-1 | SVQVVSTSTDTQY
NA | TRBJ1-1 | TRBV11-2 | ASTPAGYTEAF
TRBD1 | TRBJ1-1 | TRBV2 | ASRDGQVLEAF